This entry describes one T cell receptor beta chain. The antigen is not known. The data are from a study of shared clonotypes between healthy human individuals. The study, taken as a whole, reports: Only blood samples were collected, and tissue repertoires likely differ.

Libraries were prepared by immunoSEQ multiplex PCR; TCRdb keeps only in-frame clonotypes and omits some of them. The sample consists of fewer than 650,000 clones, 60% to 85% of them appearing once. Caucasian adults living in Nashville, Tennessee, provided all samples. This CDR3 has 15 residues. Germline V gives CDR1 SGDLS, CDR2 YYNGEE. V dropped 0 bases and J dropped 4 bases, with 10 bases sitting between them. The chain employs TRBV9 and TRBJ2-2, with D possibly being TRBD2 (6 bases). Sequencing used PBMCs. This TCR was recovered from a woman aged 40 to 50 in good health. Some clones in this sample may be carry-over from other donors' samples. Here the CDR3 DNA reads TGTGCCAGCAGCGTAGACCAGGGACTCACCGGGGAGCTGTTTTTT. It codes for CASSVDQGLTGELFF.